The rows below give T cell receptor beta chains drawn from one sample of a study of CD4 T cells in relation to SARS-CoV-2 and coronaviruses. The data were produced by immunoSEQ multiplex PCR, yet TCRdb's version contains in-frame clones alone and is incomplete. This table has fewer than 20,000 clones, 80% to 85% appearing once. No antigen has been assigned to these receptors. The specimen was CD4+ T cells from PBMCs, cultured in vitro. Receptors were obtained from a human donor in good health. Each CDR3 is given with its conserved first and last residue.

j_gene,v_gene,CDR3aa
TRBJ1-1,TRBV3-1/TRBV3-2,CASSLDRPILGTEAFF
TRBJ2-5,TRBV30,CAWSAGVVGHEETQYF
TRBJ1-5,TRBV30,CAWSLAYNQPQHF
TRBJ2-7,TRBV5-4,CASSLGGSGGTYEQYF
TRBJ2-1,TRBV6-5,CASSQTDGQKQFF
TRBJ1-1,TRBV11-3,CASSPQSDTEAFF
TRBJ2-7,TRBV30,CAGRASYEQYF
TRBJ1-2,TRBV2,CASSEGNYHYGYTF
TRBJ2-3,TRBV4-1,CASSQDGRTDTQYF
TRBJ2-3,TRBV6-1,CASSEEYKLAQYF
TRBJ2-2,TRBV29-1,CSVRETGLTGELFF
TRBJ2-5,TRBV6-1,CASSEIGAGDPQETQYF
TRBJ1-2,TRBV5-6,CASSLAIASVAGYTF
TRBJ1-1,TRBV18,CASSPGQGNTEAFF
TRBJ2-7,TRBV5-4,CASSSSSGPYEQYF
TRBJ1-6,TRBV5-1,CASSLEPQGGGSPLHF
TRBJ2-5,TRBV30,CAWSATTDGTQYF
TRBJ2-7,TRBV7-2,CASSHGRTGYEQYF
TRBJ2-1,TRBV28,CASSSALPPGNEQFF
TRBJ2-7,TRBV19,CASSPLGGEQYF
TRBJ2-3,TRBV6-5,CASSSGQPGADTQYF
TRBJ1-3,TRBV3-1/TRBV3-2,CASSQVQGAPGNTIYF
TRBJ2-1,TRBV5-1,CASSLGLAGGPFSYNEQFF
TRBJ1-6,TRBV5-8,CASSQAGRQGFLRNSPLHF
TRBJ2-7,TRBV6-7,CASSGSVDRATSCEQYF